This TCR beta chain was obtained from a study of siplizumab effects on memory and regulatory T cells. General study findings and limits: Most proliferating CD4+ or CD8+ clones, roughly 75-96%, had no naive or memory assignment.

Data came from immunoSEQ multiplex PCR; TCRdb stores just in-frame clones and leaves some out. The sample records about 100,000 clones, just under 95% being singletons. In the case of this clone: The antigen is undetermined.

CDR1 is MDHEN, CDR2 SYDVKM, per germline. The CDR3 sequence is 15 residues long. V lost 6 bases and J lost 2; bases outside the gene matches: 6. The sequence was obtained from a human donor in good health. This rearrangement joins TRBV28 to TRBJ2-2; TRBD1 matches at 7 bases. The specimen was non-Treg CD4+ T cells sorted from blood. The CDR3 region has the DNA TGTGCCAGCAGGACAGGGTTTCTTAACACCGGGGAGCTGTTTTTT. Its protein product is CASRTGFLNTGELFF. Based on the CDR3 plus reference TRBV28 and TRBJ2-2, the full variable domain is DVKVTQSSRYLVKRTGEKVFLECVQDMDHENMFWYRQDPGLGLRLIYFSYDVKMKEKGDIPEGYSVSREKKERFSLILESASTNQTSMYLCASRTGFLNTGELFFGEGSRLTVL.